Below, one T cell receptor (beta chain) is given with its context. Its antigen is not yet known. Nothing much larger sits one base from this clone, and base qualities are not available. This specimen comes from a study of cytomegalovirus exposure and HLA in healthy donors (dated by TCRdb to 2015 to 2018). Notes on the research overall: An earlier analysis of approximately 640 of the donors reported more than 250 Gb of sequence data and 117 million unique TCR beta sequences from roughly 180 million T cells. Every discovery cohort repertoire had been produced on one sequencing platform. Roughly five DR-DQ haplotypes were handled as single units for association and clustering because linkage in the cohort was strong. A later analysis re-examined previously published TCR beta repertoires from 600 to 700 donors and added high-resolution HLA genotyping to investigate patterns of TCR occurrence. In addition to the first cohort of approximately 650 subjects, a separate validation cohort of 120 different subjects was used. A later genetic analysis took genome-wide SNP genotypes for about three fifths of the roughly 670 donors and used that subset as a discovery cohort. Among 300 to 500 genotyped donors of the cohort, an average of about 240,000 unique TCR beta nucleotide sequences was sequenced per donor, of which about 18% were non-productive. The later analysis used no new phenotypic data to find candidate immune exposures, relying instead on TCR beta sequences and their occurrence across donors. To decide whether each TCR beta V gene segment behaved as functional or pseudogenic, an earlier analysis of over 500 of the donors relied on high-throughput TCR beta sequencing. Donor age, sex, ethnicity and CMV serostatus were collected together with the repertoire data. Approximately 300 gigabases of sequencing data and 80 million or so unique TCR sequences were included in an early release covering around 600 HLA-typed donors. Of the approximately 400 genotyped donors, 81% were placed in the genetic ancestry cluster associated with self-reported Caucasian donors. The study combined high-throughput TCR immunosequencing, statistical association of individual TCRs with disease status, and machine learning to predict cytomegalovirus infection status. The study profiled the T cell repertoires of about 720 subjects by immunosequencing and related them to cytomegalovirus serostatus. The study aimed to test whether cataloging public T cell receptors could reveal signatures of past pathogen exposure. Both class I and class II loci were covered by HLA typing, at four-digit resolution. The number of typed donors differed by locus: roughly 629-630 for A, B, C, DRB1 and DQB1; roughly 510 for DQA1; some 610 for DPA1; and 400 to 480 for DPB1. Study-wide conclusions, independent of this receptor: In both the original and validation cohorts, the classifier was reported to diagnose cytomegalovirus status with high specificity and sensitivity. A later genetic analysis associated a missense DCLRE1C variant with V-gene and J-gene trimming of TCR beta chains, and an independent cohort replicated the association. In an earlier analysis of more than 500 of the donors, most TCR beta V segments appeared in productive rearrangements about 87% or about 30% of the time, broadly matching IMGT annotations. Linkage disequilibrium might explain the correlated functional status among segregating V segments, but an unknown experimental factor could not be excluded. Assigning TCR associations to individual alleles was difficult when HLA alleles, especially DR and DQ, strongly co-occurred. This cohort had only TCR beta chains sequenced, and the lack of alpha or paired-chain data limited which features could be detected. A later analysis associated 16,951 TCR beta sequences with specific HLA alleles at a false discovery rate of 0.05. Sequencing depth was assumed to be roughly uniform across donors in the presence/absence analyses, though that assumption may not hold. A total of about 150 TCR beta chains were listed by the study as associated with cytomegalovirus. A later analysis found that most CMV-associated TCR beta chains appeared HLA-restricted, with HLA associations seemingly driven largely by CMV exposure. In a later analysis, the rate of TCR association differed among HLA loci, with DRB1 alleles having the most associated TCRs and HLA-C alleles having the fewest. A cluster of highly shared sequence variants was judged likely to represent a technical artifact of the sequencing pipeline. The authors suggested that the approach could potentially be extended to other disease states and immunological phenotypes. Because HLA typing was missing for some donors at each locus, association tests included only the typed subset. Immune exposure information for the cohort was limited to CMV serostatus. In a later analysis, HLA-associated TCR beta chains showed more clonal expansion and lower generation probabilities than non-associated chains that were equally common. A further reported finding was that TCR beta sequences accurately predicted the HLA-A and HLA-B alleles for most subjects in the first cohort. In vitro tests confirmed that three of the cytomegalovirus-associated TCR beta chains recognize cytomegalovirus antigens. A later analysis reported that several top co-occurrence clusters appeared linked to parvovirus B19, influenza, CMV and Epstein-Barr virus. Most TCR sequences were observed very rarely across donors, whereas some public TCRs were present in many individuals. According to a later genetic analysis, donors in an Asian-associated ancestry cluster had fewer N-insertions in productive TCRs than the roughly 670-donor mean. Some 16 rarely observed V segments, including chromosome 9 orphons, were excluded from the earlier analysis of about 610 of the donors because counts were too low.

To prepare the library, the immunoSEQ multiplex PCR assay was applied. For the multiplex PCR, a mixture combining 60 forward primers for TCR Vbeta segments and 13 reverse primers for TCR Jbeta segments was used. Amplification of the CDR3 region of rearranged TCR beta genes was performed with a multiplex PCR assay on genomic DNA. The Illumina HiSeq System was used to sequence the amplified TCR beta libraries as 87-base-pair reads. The study's processing was this. Across the 600 to 700 repertoires, a later analysis counted tens of millions of unique TCR beta chains, around 10 million of which were shared by at least two donors. To remove PCR and sequencing errors, raw reads were error-corrected and collapsed into unique sequences using a nearest-neighbor algorithm that merged closely related sequences. To assign V, D and J gene segments, CDR3 sequences were aligned to IMGT reference sequences. For a sequence to be retained, at least a six-nucleotide match to both a V gene segment and a J gene segment was required. A rearrangement counted as productive if the CDR3 had no stop codons and remained in frame with V and J, and every other rearrangement counted as non-productive. Following IMGT convention, CDR3 was defined as the stretch from the second conserved V-encoded cysteine to the conserved J-encoded phenylalanine. Sequences without an unambiguous match to a single V gene segment were excluded from the earlier analysis of 450 to 750 of the donors. An earlier analysis of some 500 of the donors classified V segments as functional when productive rearrangements were above 56.7% and as segregating when the standard deviation between donors was above 5%. To diagnose cytomegalovirus status from the catalog of TCR beta chain sequences, a statistical classification framework was built. In a later analysis, TCR nucleotide sequences were compared against IMGT/GENE-DB human TR gene sequences so that V and J genes could be assigned. A later analysis assigned CDR3 sequences and most-parsimonious VDJ recombination scenarios with the TCRdist pipeline. In a later analysis, each TCR beta chain was defined by its CDR3 amino acid sequence together with its V-gene family, and reads lacking a unique V-gene family were excluded. As a way to deal with suspected cross-contamination and a sequencing artifact, a later analysis dropped nearly 600 nucleotide sequences that were highly shared and had low generation probability. In a later analysis, a clonal expansion index for each public chain was calculated from normalized within-repertoire ranks of inferred template counts. In a later analysis, generation probabilities were computed using a VDJ recombination model fitted to out-of-frame rearrangements, and the results were checked against IGoR. In a later analysis, TCR-TCR, TCR-HLA and TCR-CMV co-occurrence was scored with hypergeometric tests, and a repertoire-size bias correction was applied to TCR pairs. To estimate false discovery rates, a later analysis permuted the HLA or CMV assignments 20 times. A later analysis grouped co-occurring TCRs with DBSCAN, adding TCRdist sequence similarity when clustering within HLA-allele-positive subsets. Repertoires with fewer than 30,000 or more than 120,000 public chains were left out of co-occurrence clustering, as were four to six repertoires with anomalous nucleotide sharing. This immuneACCESS table, as held by TCRdb, lists in-frame sequences with V and J called but not all clones. Of the missing ones, under half trace to an unresolved V gene in checked studies; the others have no known cause. Clone size and the V and J calls come from that table; the DNA yielded D and trimming. In this sample the table shows about 150,000 clones, around 80% of which occur a single time. Of the sample, roughly 5.5% is held by the ten largest clones.

The cohort comprised 670 or so healthy bone marrow donors. At the time of sampling, every cohort member was nominally healthy, though immune exposures that went unrecorded were likely present. The donor was CMV seropositive and belonged to the group of 250 to 300 seropositive cohort members. Every donor gave a peripheral blood sample, and the peripheral blood mononuclear cells from that sample were used for TCR beta sequencing. Genomic DNA was extracted from the blood cell samples with the Qiagen DNeasy Blood Extraction Kit. The clonotype comes from a woman aged 35 to 49 in good health and CMV-seropositive. Sequencing was done on a sample of PBMCs.

The nucleotide sequence reads TGTGCCAGCTCACATGACAGGGGTCGGGTGAACACTGAAGCTTTCTTT. It is translated as CASSHDRGRVNTEAFF. Recombination joined TRBV18 with TRBJ1-1, with 8 central nucleotides matching TRBD1. The germline V gene specifies KGHSH as CDR1 and LQKENI as CDR2. Taken from cysteine to phenylalanine, the CDR3 has 16 residues. Only the CDR3 DNA stays, 48 bases, in frame from base 1. Here V drops 4 bases and J drops 0 bases, and the junction holds 7 bases not matched to any gene.